This is a list of T cell receptor beta chains from one sample in a study of cytomegalovirus exposure and HLA in healthy donors. Some clones are missing from TCRdb's copy, which holds only in-frame ones; the method was immunoSEQ multiplex PCR. Here the sample spans 90,000 to 150,000 clones, approximately 88% being singletons. Sequenced input: PBMCs. The receptors were gathered from a man between 18 and 35 years old in good health and CMV-seronegative. Each CDR3 is given with its conserved first and last residue.

>TRBJ2-7|TRBV6-5
CASSYSNAGVEQYF
>TRBJ2-1|TRBV11-2
CASSLERLAVNEQFF
>TRBJ1-2|TRBV28
CASTPGVYGYTF
>TRBJ1-1|TRBV19
CASSIPGSLNTEAFF
>TRBJ1-2|TRBV6-5
CASSFTGGLRYTF
>TRBJ1-2|TRBV13
CASSGPGTGGNYGYTF
>TRBJ2-7|TRBV11-2
CASSLGGRTYEQYF
>TRBJ2-5|TRBV28
CASSFHGTQYF
>TRBJ1-6|TRBV6-5
CASSYPRTKNSPLHF
>TRBJ2-7|TRBV10-3
CAISEGTSDHEQYF
>TRBJ2-1|TRBV10-2
CASRAGDWEQFF
>TRBJ2-7|TRBV5-4
CASSLPNYEQYF
>TRBJ2-7|TRBV28
CASSTLGTGLREQYF
>TRBJ2-5|TRBV6-5
CASSFPSQYF
>TRBJ1-2|TRBV19
CASRQGDGYTF
>TRBJ1-3|TRBV7-2
CASSLIPQGVSGNTIYF
>TRBJ1-6|TRBV2
CASRERSSMSSPLHF
>TRBJ1-2|TRBV11-3
CASSLGQRGLAGENGYTF
>TRBJ1-5|TRBV6-1
CASSVLSNQPQHF
>TRBJ2-1|TRBV11-3
CASSSGTGIDEQFF
>TRBJ1-2|TRBV30
CAWSVRAGGILGYGYTF
>TRBJ1-2|TRBV4-3
CASSQVFSSNYGYTF
>TRBJ2-3|TRBV7-6
CASSLFGAGAPTDTQYF
>TRBJ2-1|TRBV10-1
CASSDPAGFSYNEQFF
>TRBJ2-6|TRBV18
CASSPPPSGRGFNSGANVLTF
>TRBJ2-3|TRBV27
CASSRTGTTFDTQYF
>TRBJ2-3|TRBV9
CASSEGRGLDTQYF
>TRBJ2-3|TRBV4-2
CASGSWPDTQYF
>TRBJ1-6|TRBV27
CASRGQGVSPLHF
>TRBJ1-1|TRBV12-5
CASGLGTGTRGGNTEAFF
>TRBJ1-3|TRBV2
CASSSTGGNTIYF
>TRBJ1-4|TRBV28
CASSPDPREKLFF
>TRBJ2-5|TRBV18
CASSSSHLKMYQETQYF
>TRBJ2-1|TRBV7-9
CASRVDPGTFYNEQFF
>TRBJ2-7|TRBV19
CASSILPGSYEQYF
>TRBJ1-3|TRBV2
CASKTEGGSGNTIYF
>TRBJ2-1|TRBV29-1
CSVPWGVQTYNEQFF
>TRBJ2-7|TRBV7-2
CASSSYGGINSGYEQYF
>TRBJ2-7|TRBV18
CASSPTSGIYEQYF
>TRBJ2-1|TRBV7-6
CASSLVPGQGAYEQFF
>TRBJ2-7|TRBV5-1
CASSFTGQGEQYF
>TRBJ2-3|TRBV6-4
CASSDHPGGEDTQYF
>TRBJ1-6|TRBV6-5
CASSYGRGRQYSPLHF
>TRBJ1-4|TRBV6-1
CASSFRDVEGEKLFF